One and the same sample provided the 2 T cell receptor beta chains below, sequenced in a study of response to subunit inactivated influenza vaccine. TCRdb used MiXCR to reprocess the RT-PCR reads, holding one entry per CDR3 protein. Counted here are approximately 250,000 distinct CDR3 sequences, 10% to 15% occurring once; the ten biggest clones make up about 7.8%. Sequencing was performed on non-naive T cells sorted from PBMCs, taken around 14 days before vaccination. Receptors originate from a man aged 50 to 59 who received an inactivated influenza vaccine.

DNA of the CDR3: TGCGCCAGCAGCTTGGGATCTAGCGGGAGGATGGGGACAGATACGCAGTATTTT. Translating gives CASSLGSSGRMGTDTQYF. V is TRBV5-1 and J is TRBJ2-3; the match to TRBD2 covers 11 bases. Germline CDR1 reads SGHRS; CDR2 reads YFSETQ. This CDR3 has 18 residues. With V trimmed by 0 bases and J by 3 bases, 9 bases remained unmatched.

The sample holds a few counts of this clonotype. This sequence joins TRBV7-2 and TRBJ2-2; no clear D. Deletions cut 2 bases from V and 5 bases from J, with 6 bases between. The germline CDR1 and CDR2 sequences are SGHTA and FQGNSA. This CDR3 region has 13 residues. CDR3 DNA sequence: TGTGCCAGCAGCTTAAGTGAAACCGGGGAGCTGTTTTTT. It encodes CASSLSETGELFF.